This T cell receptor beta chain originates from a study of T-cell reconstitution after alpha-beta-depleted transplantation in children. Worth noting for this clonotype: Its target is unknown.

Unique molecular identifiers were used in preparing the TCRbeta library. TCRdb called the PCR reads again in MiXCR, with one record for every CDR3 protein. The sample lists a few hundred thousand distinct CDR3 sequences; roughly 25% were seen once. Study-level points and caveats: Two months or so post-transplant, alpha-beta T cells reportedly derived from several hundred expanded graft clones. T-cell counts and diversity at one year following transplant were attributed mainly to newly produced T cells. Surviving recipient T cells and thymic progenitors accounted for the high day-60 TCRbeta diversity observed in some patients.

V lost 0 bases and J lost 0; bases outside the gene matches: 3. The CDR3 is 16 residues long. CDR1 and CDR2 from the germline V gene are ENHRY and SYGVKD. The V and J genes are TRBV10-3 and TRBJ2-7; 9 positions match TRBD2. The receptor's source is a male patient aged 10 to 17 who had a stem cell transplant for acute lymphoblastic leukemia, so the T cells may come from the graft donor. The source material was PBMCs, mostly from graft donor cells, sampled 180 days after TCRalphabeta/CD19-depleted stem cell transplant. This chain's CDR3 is CAISESQLAGSYEQYF. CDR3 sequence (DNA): TGTGCCATCAGTGAGTCGCAACTAGCGGGCTCCTACGAGCAGTACTTC.